One sample yielded the 21 T cell receptor beta chains listed below, sequenced in a study of T-cell reconstitution after alpha-beta-depleted transplantation in children. TCRbeta library preparation incorporated unique molecular identifiers. TCRdb reprocessed the PCR reads via MiXCR and lists one record per CDR3 protein. The repertoire holds more than 200,000 distinct CDR3 sequences, with 9.7% as singletons. The starting material was PBMCs from the stem cell graft donor, obtained from the stem cell graft. Receptor source: a human donor who donated a stem cell graft to a child with SCID.

This clonotype was recorded many times. CDR3 sequence reads: CASSAQVTDTQYF. The CDR3 region has the DNA TGTGCCAGCAGTGCTCAAGTAACAGATACGCAGTATTTT. The chain links TRBV2 to TRBJ2-3; unclear D gene. CDR3 length equals 13 residues. CDR1 and CDR2 (germline): SNHLY, FYNNEI. Trimming took 4 bases from V and 3 from J, leaving 8 bases between them. The complete variable domain, with remaining parts taken from reference TRBV2 and TRBJ2-3, reads EPEVTQTPSHQVTQMGQEVILRCVPISNHLYFYWYRQILGQKVEFLVSFYNNEISEKSEIFDDQFSVERPDGSNFTLKIRSTKLEDSAMYFCASSAQVTDTQYFGPGTRLTVL.

The sample holds many counts of this clonotype. The CDR3: CASSLIRHQETQYF. The CDR3 DNA follows: TGCGCCAGCAGCTTGATCAGACACCAAGAGACCCAGTACTTC. The chain recombines TRBV5-1 with TRBJ2-5; D gene uncertain. Trimming stripped 1 base from V and 0 bases from J, with 7 bases between. Per germline, CDR1 SGHRS and CDR2 YFSETQ. This CDR3 comprises 14 residues.

The chain employs TRBV2 and TRBJ1-1; a possible D gene is TRBD1 (5 bases). Germline V gene data show CDR1 as SNHLY and CDR2 as FYNNEI. Trimming stripped 6 bases from V and 1 base from J, with 12 bases between. The CDR3 sequence is 14 residues long. As DNA, the CDR3 is TGTGCCAGCAGCGGGGACGGCAAGAACACTGAAGCTTTCTTT. Its translation is CASSGDGKNTEAFF.

This clonotype was recorded at least ten times. The rearrangement links TRBV27 to TRBJ1-1; 10 positions match TRBD1. Unmatched junction bases numbered 10, after V lost 5 bases and J lost 10 bases. Per the germline V gene, CDR1 is MNHEY and CDR2 is SMNVEV (reference sequence). The CDR3 runs 14 residues. CDR3 sequence: CASSRGTGESVAFF. The DNA for the CDR3 is TGTGCCAGCAGTCGGGGGACAGGGGAATCGGTAGCTTTCTTT.

The table lists this clonotype with many counts. The genes are TRBV10-3 and TRBJ2-3; 9 bases agree with TRBD1. V was clipped by 6 bases and J by 6 bases; unmatched bases: 7. The CDR3 spans 14 residues. Germline values: CDR1 ENHRY, CDR2 SYGVKD. CDR3 in DNA: TGTGCCATCAGACAGGGGGCCCTGGGGGATACGCAGTATTTT. This encodes CAIRQGALGDTQYF.

This clonotype has a count of ten or more. The rearrangement joins TRBV7-8 to TRBJ2-7; D is tentatively TRBD1 or TRBD2 (6 bases each). The germline V gene encodes CDR1 SGHVS and CDR2 FQNEAQ. The V end was cut by 4 bases, the J end by 5 bases, with 18 bases between. There are 15 residues in the CDR3. In DNA form, the CDR3 reads TGTGCCAGCAGCTCAACGGTCTTGGAGGGGGACGAGCAGTACTTC. This translates into CASSSTVLEGDEQYF.

This clonotype was seen repeatedly, ten times or more. This rearrangement joins TRBV20-1 to TRBJ1-2; D unresolved. The V end was cut by 3 bases, the J end by 6 bases, with 14 bases between. The germline V gene encodes CDR1 DFQATT and CDR2 SNEGSKA (reference sequence). The CDR3 length is 13 residues. The CDR3 loop is CSASGSTGDGYTF. CDR3 sequence (DNA): TGCAGTGCTAGCGGCTCCACCGGGGATGGCTACACCTTC.

At least ten counts were recorded for this clonotype. This chain links TRBV20-1 with TRBJ1-1; 9 positions match TRBD1. This CDR3 region has 15 residues. From germline, CDR1 is DFQATT and CDR2 SNEGSKA (reference sequence). The J segment lost 0 bases and the V segment lost 5 bases, leaving 7 bases of the junction unmatched. CDR3 sequence reads: CSAGTGISLNTEAFF. The CDR3, as DNA: TGCAGTGCTGGGACAGGGATTTCTTTGAACACTGAAGCTTTCTTT.

This clonotype has ten or more counts. CDR3 sequence (DNA): TGTGCCAGCAGCTTGGGAGGGGGGGGCCGATCACCCCTCCACTTT. Amino acids: CASSLGGGGRSPLHF. The chain recombines TRBV5-5 with TRBJ1-6; a weak D match, TRBD1 (6 bases). This CDR3 has 15 amino acids. Trimming shortened V by 0 bases and J by 10 bases, and 14 bases separated the two germline ends. Germline V CDR1 and CDR2: SGHKS, YYEKEE (reference sequence).

This clonotype was seen many times. This chain connects TRBV9 to TRBJ1-2, with a tentative D call TRBD1 (5 bases). Germline CDR1 and CDR2: SGDLS and YYNGEE. The CDR3 loop spans 13 amino acids. V was pared by 5 bases and J by 3 bases, with 11 bases between. The CDR3 spells CASSGDGYYGYTF. The CDR3 DNA sequence: TGTGCCAGCAGTGGGGACGGATACTATGGCTACACCTTC.

This clonotype has ten or more counts. The rearrangement uses TRBV6-1 and TRBJ1-3; TRBD1 might be the D (5 bases). Per germline, CDR1 MNHNS and CDR2 SASEGT. The CDR3 is 15 residues long. Trimming cost V 6 bases and J 2 bases, with 14 bases left between them. The CDR3 coding sequence is TGTGCCAGCAGCCTCAGCACAGGAACTGGAAACACCATATATTTT. This sequence encodes CASSLSTGTGNTIYF.

In its sample, this clonotype was seen many times. This chain connects TRBV12-3 or TRBV12-4 to TRBJ2-2; no clear D gene. V lost 6 bases to trimming and J lost 6 bases, with 11 bases between them. The length of the CDR3 is 13 residues. CDR3 protein: CASSPGFPGELFF. The CDR3 nucleotides read TGTGCCAGCAGCCCCGGGTTCCCCGGGGAGCTGTTTTTT.

Ten or more counts support this clonotype. The chain has TRBV6-5 and TRBJ2-4, with a weak D call TRBD1 (6 bases). Between the trimmed V and J ends, which lost 2 bases and 8 bases, there was a span of 19 bases. The CDR3 is made up of 16 amino acids. The germline CDR1 and CDR2 sequences are MNHEY and SVGAGI. CDR3 nucleotide sequence: TGTGCCAGCAGTTACCCCTGGGGAGAGGGGGATGACATTCAGTACTTC. Its translation is CASSYPWGEGDDIQYF.

The sample holds many counts of this clonotype. The V and J genes are TRBV2 and TRBJ2-7; D possibly uses TRBD1 or TRBD2 (5 bases each). The V end lost 4 bases, the J end lost 3 bases, and 10 bases lay between the germline ends. Germline values: CDR1 SNHLY, CDR2 FYNNEI. The length of the CDR3 is 13 residues. The CDR3 reads CASSGEGLYEQYF. CDR3 DNA: TGTGCCAGCAGTGGAGAGGGGCTCTACGAGCAGTACTTC.

Ten or more counts support this clonotype. The V and J genes are TRBV9 and TRBJ1-2; tentatively, D is TRBD1 (5 bases). The CDR3 covers 15 residues. The germline V gene has CDR1 SGDLS and CDR2 YYNGEE. V was cut by 5 bases and J by 3 bases, with 17 bases left in between. CDR3 residues: CASRTWGVYDYGYTF. CDR3 sequence (DNA): TGTGCCAGCAGAACCTGGGGGGTATATGACTATGGCTACACCTTC.

This clonotype was detected many times. The chain uses TRBV7-9 and TRBJ2-7; 8 bases agree with TRBD1. Germline CDR1 and CDR2: SEHNR and FQNEAQ (reference sequence). The ends lost 5 bases at V and 1 base at J; junction bases unmatched: 10. The length of the CDR3 is 16 residues. The CDR3 coding sequence is TGTGCCAGCAGCCATGATAGGACAGGGCCGTCCTACGAGCAGTACTTC. Translation gives CASSHDRTGPSYEQYF.

The genes are TRBV7-8 and TRBJ2-1, with D uncertain. Germline CDR1 reads SGHVS; CDR2 reads FQNEAQ. This CDR3 is 14 amino acids long. V lost 5 bases to trimming and J lost 0 bases, with 8 bases between them. CDR3 DNA sequence: TGTGCCAGCAGCAGTAGGAGCTCCTACAATGAGCAGTTCTTC. This sequence encodes CASSSRSSYNEQFF.

This clonotype was seen many times. The rearrangement links TRBV6-5 to TRBJ2-7; D possibly corresponds to TRBD2 (5 bases). V was pared by 2 bases and J by 6 bases, with 17 bases between. The CDR3 covers 15 residues. Per germline, CDR1 MNHEY and CDR2 SVGAGI. The CDR3 is CASSYDEDRGSEQYF. The CDR3 bases are TGTGCCAGCAGTTACGATGAGGACCGGGGATCCGAGCAGTACTTC.

In this sample, this clonotype turned up many times. The rearrangement joins TRBV10-3 to TRBJ2-7; tentatively, D is TRBD1 (6 bases). Germline CDR1 is ENHRY and CDR2 is SYGVKD. Trimming took 6 bases from V and 3 from J, leaving 12 bases between them. CDR3 size: 13 residues. In nucleotides, the CDR3 is TGTGCCATCAGGAGGGACACTGGCTACGAGCAGTACTTC. Its protein is CAIRRDTGYEQYF.

This clonotype has ten or more counts. The chain joins TRBV7-9 to TRBJ1-2, with D perhaps matching TRBD1 (5 bases). This CDR3 contains 13 residues. Germline V gene sequence: CDR1 SEHNR, CDR2 FQNEAQ (reference sequence). Between the trimmed V and J ends, which lost 5 bases and 3 bases, there was a span of 10 bases. This CDR3 is CASSRPTDYGYTF. The DNA of the CDR3 is TGTGCCAGCAGCCGACCGACAGACTATGGCTACACCTTC.

The sample holds many counts of this clonotype. The chain links TRBV5-1 to TRBJ2-7; unclear D gene. This CDR3 contains 13 residues. CDR1 is SGHRS, CDR2 YFSETQ, per germline. Deletions cut 3 bases from V and 6 bases from J, with 13 bases between. The CDR3 region is CASSSTAHGEQYF. In nucleotides, the CDR3 is TGCGCCAGCAGCTCTACCGCCCACGGCGAGCAGTACTTC.